This T cell receptor beta chain was sequenced during a study of T cell responses to AZD1222 COVID-19 vaccine. There are 12 residues in the CDR3. Germline lookup yields CDR1 MNHEY and CDR2 SMNVEV (reference sequence). V was cut by 7 bases and J by 7 bases, with 13 bases left in between. Only in-frame clones appear in the TCRdb table, and some are missing; sequencing was by immunoSEQ multiplex PCR. The table includes roughly 120,000 clones, around 90% detected once. The sequence was obtained from an adult who received the AZD1222 COVID-19 vaccine. The sequences come from peripheral blood, collected 28 days after the second AZD1222 dose. The rearrangement uses TRBV27 and TRBJ1-1; D gene uncertain. DNA for the CDR3: TGTGCCAGCATCCCCCCGCGGGGTGAAGCTTTCTTT. Protein product: CASIPPRGEAFF.